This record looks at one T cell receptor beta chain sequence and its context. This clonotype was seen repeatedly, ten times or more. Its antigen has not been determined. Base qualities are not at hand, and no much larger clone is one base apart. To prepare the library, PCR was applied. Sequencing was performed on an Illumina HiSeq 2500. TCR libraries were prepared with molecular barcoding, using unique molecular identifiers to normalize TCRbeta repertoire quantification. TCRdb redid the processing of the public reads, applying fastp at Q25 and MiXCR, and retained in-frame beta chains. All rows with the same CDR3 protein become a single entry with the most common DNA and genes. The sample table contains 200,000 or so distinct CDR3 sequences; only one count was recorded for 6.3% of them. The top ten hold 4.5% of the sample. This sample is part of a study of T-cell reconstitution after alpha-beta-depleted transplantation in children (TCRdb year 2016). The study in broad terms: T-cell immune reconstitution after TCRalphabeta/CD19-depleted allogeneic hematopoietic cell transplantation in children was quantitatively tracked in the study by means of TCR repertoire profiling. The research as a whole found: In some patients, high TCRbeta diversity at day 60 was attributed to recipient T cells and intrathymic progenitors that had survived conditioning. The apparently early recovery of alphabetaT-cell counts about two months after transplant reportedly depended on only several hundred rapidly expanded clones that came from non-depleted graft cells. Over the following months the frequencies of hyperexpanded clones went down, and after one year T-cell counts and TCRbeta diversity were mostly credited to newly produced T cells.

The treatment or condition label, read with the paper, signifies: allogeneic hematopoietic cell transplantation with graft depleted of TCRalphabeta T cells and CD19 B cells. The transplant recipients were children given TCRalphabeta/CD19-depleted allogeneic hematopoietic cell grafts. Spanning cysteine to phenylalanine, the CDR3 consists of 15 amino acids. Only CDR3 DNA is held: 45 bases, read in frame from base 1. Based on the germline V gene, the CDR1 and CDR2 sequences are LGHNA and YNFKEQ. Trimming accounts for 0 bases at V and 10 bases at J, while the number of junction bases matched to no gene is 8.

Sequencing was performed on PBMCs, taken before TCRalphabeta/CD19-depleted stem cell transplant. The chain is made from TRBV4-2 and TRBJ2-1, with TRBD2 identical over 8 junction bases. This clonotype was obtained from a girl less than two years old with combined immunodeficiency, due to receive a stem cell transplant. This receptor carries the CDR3 CASSQDFGLAGEQFF. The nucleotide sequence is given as TGTGCCAGCAGCCAAGATTTTGGACTAGCCGGCGAGCAGTTCTTC.